This T cell receptor beta chain was identified during a study of T cell clonality in common variable immunodeficiency. Broader study findings: Reportedly, TCR beta sequences from common variable immunodeficiency showed fewer deletions and N-nucleotide insertions.

Patients and controls were mostly of Caucasian heritage. Each donor provided roughly 4.5 to 8.5 ml of heparinized whole blood. There are many counts of this clone. Its matching antigen is unknown. The read ends 3 residues before the CDR3 terminus; that terminus is restored from the germline J gene. Per germline, CDR1 DFQATT and CDR2 SNEGSKA (reference sequence). J was trimmed by 0 bases and V by 1 base; bases with no gene match: 3. CDR3 size: 14 residues. Sequencing input was equivalent genomic DNA from CVID and controls. The protocol was immunoSEQ multiplex PCR, while the TCRdb copy is restricted to in-frame clones and leaves out a portion. Sampling found over 30,000 clones, none seen once.

This TCR was sampled from a human donor with common variable immunodeficiency. The sample was peripheral blood mononuclear cells. The genes are TRBV20-1 and TRBJ2-7; 7 nucleotides align to TRBD2. Incomplete CDR3 DNA: TGCAGTGCTAGAGTCCCTAGCGGCTCCTACGAG. Translation: CSARVPSGSYE. The CDR3 in its entirety is CSARVPSGSYEQYF.